This T cell receptor (beta chain) was recorded in a study of response to subunit inactivated influenza vaccine. This clonotype occurred a few times. Its specificity is not known. Germline CDR1 reads MDHEN; CDR2 reads SYDVKM. Deletions cut 3 bases from V and 7 bases from J, with 10 bases between. The CDR3 consists of 14 residues. TCRdb re-analysed the RT-PCR reads in MiXCR, keeping a single row per CDR3 protein. Among over 650,000 distinct CDR3 sequences, roughly 18% were seen once, and the ten largest hold approximately 10%. Study-wide findings and caveats: It was suggested by the authors that few new T cells are recruited by each seasonal influenza vaccination.

The TCR was taken from a man aged 50-59 years who received an inactivated influenza vaccine. Source: PBMCs from blood, taken 5 days after vaccination. The J gene is TRBJ1-6, the V gene TRBV28; D uncertain. CDR3 protein: CASSFPGNNSPLHF. CDR3 coding DNA: TGTGCCAGCAGTTTCCCAGGAAACAATTCACCCCTCCACTTT.